The 19 T cell receptor beta chains reported below all come from one sample, sequenced in a study of T cells in Graves' hyperthyroidism and ophthalmopathy. Amplification of TCR beta CDR3 regions was performed using RNA transcripts as template. In the first-round RT-PCR of the TCR CDR3, the HTBI primer set was used. TCRdb used MiXCR to reprocess the multiplex PCR reads, holding one entry per CDR3 protein. Of under 350,000 distinct CDR3 sequences listed, about 18% are singletons. Sequenced input: blood. These receptors all come from a woman aged 45-60 years with Graves' hyperthyroidism.

V is TRBV19 and J is TRBJ2-5; a possible D gene is TRBD2 (5 bases). Germline V gives CDR1 LNHDA, CDR2 SQIVND (reference sequence). This CDR3 is built from 15 residues. The V end was cut by 6 bases, the J end by 5 bases, with 19 bases between. In DNA, the CDR3 is TGTGCCAGTAGAGATAGCGAAAGCCGGGTGGAGACCCAGTACTTC. Its translation: CASRDSESRVETQYF.

There are a few counts of this clonotype. The chain is built from TRBV30 and TRBJ2-3; D gene unclear. Germline V lookup: CDR1 GTSNPN, CDR2 SVGIG (reference sequence). The CDR3 is 12 residues long. Trimming shortened V by 7 bases and J by 5 bases, and 13 bases separated the two germline ends. CDR3 coding DNA: TGTGCCTCCGCCAGGTCTTTAGATACGCAGTATTTT. Translated, it gives CASARSLDTQYF.

V and J are TRBV20-1 and TRBJ1-6, with D tentatively TRBD1 (6 bases). The V gene's germline CDR1 is DFQATT and CDR2 SNEGSKA (reference sequence). Trimming took off 1 base at V and 8 bases at J, with 12 bases between the two ends. The CDR3 has 14 residues. The CDR3 nucleotides are TGCAGTGCTAGAGGCCCCAAGGGGGATTCACCCCTCCACTTT. It is translated as CSARGPKGDSPLHF.

This clonotype was seen a few times. The chain has TRBV4-1 and TRBJ2-3; D may be TRBD2 (7 bases). CDR1 and CDR2 from the germline V gene are MGHRA and YSYEKL. The CDR3 covers 16 residues. V gave up 4 bases and J gave up 2 bases, with 16 bases separating them. The CDR3 sequence is CASSRPKGGDTDTQYF. CDR3 nucleotide sequence: TGCGCCAGCAGCCGGCCCAAAGGGGGGGACACAGATACGCAGTATTTT.

The CDR3 DNA follows: TGTGCCAGCATGAATTATATGAACACTGAAGCTTTCTTT. Residues: CASMNYMNTEAFF. The rearrangement uses TRBV12-3 or TRBV12-4 and TRBJ1-1; D uncertain. V was shortened by 7 bases and J by 0 bases, with 9 bases between the two germline ends. The length of the CDR3 is 13 residues.

This clonotype was detected once. The V gene is TRBV3-1, the J gene TRBJ2-7; TRBD1 agrees at 7 bases. The junction had 5 bases not matched to a gene; V was cut back by 3 bases and J by 0 bases. The CDR3 is 15 residues long. Germline values: CDR1 LGHDT, CDR2 YNNKEL (reference sequence). CDR3 in amino acids: CASSQRQGSSYEQYV. The CDR3 DNA follows: TGTGCCAGCAGCCAGAGACAGGGATCCTCCTACGAGCAGTACGTC.

This clonotype was observed at least ten times. The chain has TRBV14 and TRBJ1-1; tentative D call: TRBD1 (5 bases). The CDR3 length is 12 residues. CDR1 SGHDN and CDR2 FVKESK come from the germline V gene. Between the trimmed V and J ends, which lost 5 bases and 5 bases, there was a span of 9 bases. In nucleotides, the CDR3 is TGTGCCAGCAGCGGGACTGCGACTGAAGCTTTCTTT. It is translated as CASSGTATEAFF.

CDR3 bases: TGCGCCAGCAGCTTGCAGGGAGGGACCTACGAGCAGTACTTC. As protein: CASSLQGGTYEQYF. This sequence joins TRBV5-1 and TRBJ2-7, with TRBD2 identical over 7 bases. This CDR3 contains 14 residues. Trimming cost V 1 base and J 2 bases; bases outside gene matches: 3. CDR1 is SGHRS, CDR2 YFSETQ, per germline. The full variable domain, with the rest looked up from reference TRBV5-1 and TRBJ2-7, is KAGVTQTPRYLIKTRGQQVTLSCSPISGHRSVSWYQQTPGQGLQFLFEYFSETQRNKGNFPGRFSGRQFSNSRSEMNVSTLELGDSALYLCASSLQGGTYEQYFGPGTRLTVT.

Only a few counts were recorded for this clonotype. CDR3 coding DNA: TGCGCCAGCAGCTTGGGGTTTAACGAGGAGGAGCAGTTCTTC. It is translated as CASSLGFNEEEQFF. This chain joins TRBV5-1 and TRBJ2-1, with D uncertain. Germline lookup yields CDR1 SGHRS and CDR2 YFSETQ. V gave up 0 bases and J gave up 10 bases, with 14 bases separating them. The CDR3 loop spans 14 amino acids.

The chain employs TRBV7-2 and TRBJ2-1; D gene unclear. CDR3 length equals 12 residues. Germline CDR1 SGHTA, CDR2 FQGNSA. V was cut by 4 bases and J by 6 bases, with 7 bases left in between. For the CDR3, the DNA is TGTGCCAGCAGCTCCCTATCCAATGAGCAGTTCTTC. Protein: CASSSLSNEQFF.

This clonotype occurred a few times. This chain uses TRBV10-3 with TRBJ1-4; 8 bases fit TRBD1. CDR1 and CDR2 from the germline V gene are ENHRY and SYGVKD. With V trimmed by 2 bases and J by 8 bases, 4 bases remained unmatched. This CDR3 is 14 amino acids long. The CDR3 DNA is TGTGCCATCAGTGAGATCGCAGGGGGCGAAAAACTGTTTTTT. It yields the protein CAISEIAGGEKLFF.

This clonotype occurred once. The chain carries TRBV5-1 and TRBJ2-7, with D unclear. Germline V CDR1 and CDR2: SGHRS, YFSETQ. This CDR3 has 15 residues. V gave up 1 base and J gave up 2 bases, with 13 bases separating them. The DNA of the CDR3 is TGCGCCAGCAGCTTGTCGATCGGACGGACCTACGAGCAGTACGTC. Amino acids: CASSLSIGRTYEQYV.

At least ten counts were recorded for this clonotype. This rearrangement joins TRBV18 to TRBJ2-3, with 9 bases fitting TRBD2. Germline loops: CDR1 KGHSH, CDR2 LQKENI. J was trimmed by 3 bases and V by 0 bases; bases with no gene match: 1. The CDR3 loop spans 15 amino acids. In DNA, the CDR3 is TGTGCCAGCTCACCACCTAGCGGGGGAACAGATACGCAGTATTTT. It translates to CASSPPSGGTDTQYF.

There are many counts of this clonotype. This chain connects TRBV3-1 to TRBJ1-6; no firm D call. Germline V gene data show CDR1 as LGHDT and CDR2 as YNNKEL (reference sequence). Trimming took 4 bases from V and 5 from J, leaving 9 bases between them. The CDR3 spans 14 residues. In DNA form, the CDR3 reads TGTGCCAGCAGCCTCGGGGTGGATAATTCACCCCTCCACTTT. Protein: CASSLGVDNSPLHF.

This clonotype was picked up a small number of times. The chain links TRBV18 to TRBJ2-5; TRBD1 is a possible D gene (6 bases). V gave up 2 bases and J gave up 0 bases, with 10 bases separating them. The CDR3 runs to 15 residues. The germline V gene encodes CDR1 KGHSH and CDR2 LQKENI. The CDR3 loop reads CASSPRDTNQETQYF. Written as DNA, the CDR3 is TGTGCCAGCTCACCAAGGGACACCAACCAAGAGACCCAGTACTTC.

About this clonotype: At one of its ends the junction is not consistent with the germline gene, which may arise from a read error. The gene calls are TRBV5-5 and TRBJ2-1; no firm D call. In germline, CDR1 is SGHKS, CDR2 YYEKEE (reference sequence). The CDR3 sequence is 12 residues long. In nucleotides, the CDR3 is TGTGCCAGCGGCTTGTACACTCCTGAGCAGTTCTTC. Translation gives CASGLYTPEQFF.

This clonotype showed up just a few times. This chain connects TRBV5-1 to TRBJ2-1, with TRBD1 identical over 7 bases. Trimming removed 5 bases from V and 0 bases from J; junction bases left unmatched: 8. Germline-derived CDR1 and CDR2 are SGHRS and YFSETQ. CDR3 length: 16 residues. The DNA for the CDR3 is TGCGCCAGCAGACGGGACAGCGAGAACTCCTACAATGAGCAGTTCTTC. Its protein product is CASRRDSENSYNEQFF. The whole variable domain, remainder taken from reference TRBV5-1 and TRBJ2-1, is KAGVTQTPRYLIKTRGQQVTLSCSPISGHRSVSWYQQTPGQGLQFLFEYFSETQRNKGNFPGRFSGRQFSNSRSEMNVSTLELGDSALYLCASRRDSENSYNEQFFGPGTRLTVL.

The CDR3 nucleotides read TGTGCCAGCAGTGACCTACGGGACAGGGGCTACGAGCAGTACTTC. Its protein is CASSDLRDRGYEQYF. This chain connects TRBV25-1 to TRBJ2-7, with 10 bases fitting TRBD1. CDR1 is MGHDK, CDR2 SYGVNS, per germline. The CDR3 spans 15 residues. Trimming took 3 bases from V and 3 from J; bases not matched to a gene: 5.

This clonotype was seen repeatedly, ten times or more. The rearrangement uses TRBV10-3 and TRBJ2-1; maybe TRBD2 (5 bases). With 0 bases removed from V and 7 bases from J, the gap between germline ends came to 19 bases. CDR3 length: 17 residues. Germline CDR1 reads ENHRY; CDR2 reads SYGVKD. The DNA for the CDR3 is TGTGCCATCAGTGAGTCGAAGGCTAGCCGGGCTAGGAATGAGCAGTTCTTC. Translating it yields CAISESKASRARNEQFF.